Presented here are 24 T cell receptor beta chains from one specimen sequenced in a study of blood T cell repertoires in COVID-19 (dated by TCRdb to 2018 to 2021). Preparation of the library involved the immunoSEQ multiplex PCR assay. The source is immuneACCESS, and TCRdb retained only in-frame sequences with V and J called. Part of the clones is not carried over; for the studies checked, unresolved V genes explain less than half of this, and the remainder is unexplained. The sample yields about 160,000 clones; 65% to 90% were counted once. The ten biggest clones cover 2.5% to 4% of the sample. The sequencing input was peripheral blood. All receptors derive from a man in his 70s with acute or convalescent COVID-19.

The J gene is TRBJ2-2, the V gene TRBV28; 7 nucleotides line up with TRBD1. Per germline, CDR1 MDHEN and CDR2 SYDVKM. J was trimmed by 2 bases and V by 5 bases; bases with no gene match: 5. This CDR3 has 15 amino acids. CDR3 loop: CASSQGTVNTGELFF. The CDR3 DNA reads TGTGCCAGCAGTCAAGGGACAGTCAACACCGGGGAGCTGTTTTTT.

This chain links TRBV12-3 or TRBV12-4 with TRBJ1-2; no clear D gene. This CDR3 region has 12 residues. Deletions cut 1 base from V and 4 bases from J, with 4 bases between. The CDR3 DNA reads TGTGCCAGCAGTTTAGACAGCTATGGCTACACCTTC. Translating it yields CASSLDSYGYTF.

This chain connects TRBV2 to TRBJ2-2, with D possibly being TRBD1 (5 bases). Germline V CDR1 and CDR2: SNHLY, FYNNEI. Trimming pared 4 bases from V and 2 bases from J, leaving 8 bases between. The CDR3 loop spans 14 amino acids. The CDR3 DNA reads TGTGCCAGCAGTGGGCAGGGTAACACCGGGGAGCTGTTTTTT. Amino acids: CASSGQGNTGELFF.

A few counts support this clone. A junction end diverges from the germline sequence, so it may reflect a read error. The chain couples TRBV7-7 to TRBJ2-7, with D possibly being TRBD1 or TRBD2 (5 bases each). This CDR3 region has 15 residues. The V gene's germline CDR1 is SSHAT and CDR2 FNYEAQ (reference sequence). CDR3 protein: CASSLGAGSSYEQYF. CDR3 coding DNA: TGTGCTAGCAGCTTAGGGGCTGGGAGCTCCTACGAGCAGTACTTC. Combining the CDR3 with reference TRBV7-7 and TRBJ2-7 gives the whole variable domain GAGVSQSPRYKVTKRGQDVTLRCDPISSHATLYWYQQALGQGPEFLTYFNYEAQPDKSGLPSDRFSAERPEGSISTLTIQRTEQRDSAMYRCASSLGAGSSYEQYFGPGTRLTVT.

V usage is TRBV4-3 and J usage is TRBJ2-3, with D possibly being TRBD2 (5 bases). Trimming took off 0 bases at V and 2 bases at J, with 9 bases between the two ends. Germline loops: CDR1 LGHNA, CDR2 YSLEER. The CDR3 loop spans 15 amino acids. The CDR3 region is CASSQDDGLTDTQYF. DNA of the CDR3: TGCGCCAGCAGCCAAGATGATGGACTCACAGATACGCAGTATTTT.

This sequence joins TRBV13 and TRBJ2-1; the D gene is possibly TRBD1 (5 bases). Per the germline V gene, CDR1 is PRHDT and CDR2 is FYEKMQ (reference sequence). The CDR3 loop spans 16 amino acids. The V end was cut by 4 bases, the J end by 1 base, with 14 bases between. CDR3 protein: CASSSPDRGSYNEQFF. CDR3 in DNA: TGTGCCAGCAGCTCCCCCGACAGAGGATCCTACAATGAGCAGTTCTTC.

This rearrangement joins TRBV25-1 to TRBJ1-4, with 9 bases fitting TRBD1. The CDR3 has 15 residues. The germline V gene has CDR1 MGHDK and CDR2 SYGVNS. Trimming at V came to 3 bases and at J to 7 bases, leaving 6 bases not matched to a gene. CDR3: CASSETTGGGEKLFF. CDR3 sequence (DNA): TGTGCCAGCAGTGAGACCACAGGGGGCGGTGAAAAACTGTTTTTT.

The chain has TRBV6-5 and TRBJ1-6; 7 bases agree with TRBD1. The germline V gene has CDR1 MNHEY and CDR2 SVGAGI. CDR3 size: 15 residues. With 6 bases clipped from V and 2 bases from J, the junction kept 4 bases outside the gene matches. This CDR3 reads CASSYDRAYNSPLHF. As DNA, the CDR3 is TGTGCCAGCAGCTATGACAGGGCCTATAATTCACCCCTCCACTTT.

The chain couples TRBV5-1 to TRBJ2-2; 10 nucleotides line up with TRBD2. CDR3 length: 14 residues. CDR1 and CDR2 from the germline V gene are SGHRS and YFSETQ. V dropped 8 bases and J dropped 2; count of bases not matched to a gene: 3. The CDR3 here is CASGLAVNTGELFF. As DNA, the CDR3 is TGCGCCAGTGGACTAGCGGTTAACACCGGGGAGCTGTTTTTT.

This clone has only a few counts. V usage is TRBV2 and J usage is TRBJ1-5, with 12 positions matching TRBD1. Germline-derived CDR1 and CDR2 are SNHLY and FYNNEI. The CDR3 is 15 amino acids. V dropped 6 bases and J dropped 6; count of bases not matched to a gene: 6. The CDR3 here is CASRSGTGGGQPQHF. CDR3 sequence (DNA): TGTGCCAGCAGATCCGGGACAGGGGGCGGTCAGCCCCAGCATTTT.

The CDR3 loop is CASSDSAGPYYNEQFF. For the CDR3, the DNA is TGTGCCAGCAGTGACTCTGCGGGGCCCTACTACAATGAGCAGTTCTTC. The rearrangement uses TRBV6-4 and TRBJ2-1; possibly TRBD2 for D (6 bases). The germline V gene encodes CDR1 MRHNA and CDR2 SNTAGT. The CDR3 length is 16 residues. Trimming cost V 0 bases and J 3 bases, with 12 bases left between them.

The J gene is TRBJ2-4, the V gene TRBV29-1; a possible D gene is TRBD2 (6 bases). Trimming removed 4 bases from V and 0 bases from J, with 7 bases in between. The germline gives CDR1 SQVTM, CDR2 ANQGSEA. CDR3 size: 13 residues. The CDR3 DNA sequence: TGCAGCGTTGGGAGGGGAGCCAAAAACATTCAGTACTTC. Its translation is CSVGRGAKNIQYF.

J is TRBJ2-1 and V is TRBV6-2 or TRBV6-3, with 8 bases identical to TRBD2. The J segment lost 5 bases and the V segment lost 4 bases, leaving 10 bases of the junction unmatched. This CDR3 is built from 16 residues. CDR1 MNHEY and CDR2 SVGEGT come from the germline V gene. CDR3 sequence reads: CASSFPAGGRDNEQFF. In DNA, the CDR3 is TGTGCCAGCAGTTTCCCTGCGGGGGGCAGGGACAATGAGCAGTTCTTC.

This clone came up a few times. This chain links TRBV18 with TRBJ1-1; 9 bases align to TRBD1. This CDR3 spans 14 amino acids. CDR1 is KGHSH and CDR2 is LQKENI in the germline V gene. J lost 1 base, V lost 4 bases, and 1 base had no gene match. The CDR3 sequence: CASSLDRGNTEAFF. As DNA, the CDR3 is TGTGCCAGCTCACTGGACAGGGGGAACACTGAAGCTTTCTTT. Combining the CDR3 with reference TRBV18 and TRBJ1-1 gives the whole variable domain NAGVMQNPRHLVRRRGQEARLRCSPMKGHSHVYWYRQLPEEGLKFMVYLQKENIIDESGMPKERFSAEFPKEGPSILRIQQVVRGDSAAYFCASSLDRGNTEAFFGQGTRLTVV.

The chain has TRBV4-3 and TRBJ2-3; TRBD2 matches 8 bases. The V segment lost 0 bases and the J segment 4 bases; nucleotides outside the gene matches: 3. CDR3 size: 15 residues. Germline V CDR1 and CDR2: LGHNA, YSLEER. The CDR3 DNA sequence: TGCGCCAGCAGCCAAGAACGGGAGGGCCCAGATACGCAGTATTTT. Protein product: CASSQEREGPDTQYF.

The rearrangement joins TRBV5-1 to TRBJ2-1; D is perhaps TRBD2 (5 bases). Germline assignment: CDR1 SGHRS and CDR2 YFSETQ. Trimming cost V 0 bases and J 8 bases, with 21 bases left between them. This CDR3 has 17 amino acids. The CDR3 nucleotides are TGCGCCAGCAGCTTGGGTATTATTGAGGGAGCAAGGTATGAGCAGTTCTTC. It encodes CASSLGIIEGARYEQFF.

This clone came up once. The chain is built from TRBV9 and TRBJ2-1, with no clear D. This CDR3 is 14 amino acids long. Germline CDR1 is SGDLS and CDR2 is YYNGEE. Trimming shortened V by 0 bases and J by 9 bases, and 13 bases separated the two germline ends. DNA for the CDR3: TGTGCCAGCAGCGTAGGGTCCCTGATCAGTGAGCAGTTCTTC. Protein: CASSVGSLISEQFF.

The J gene is TRBJ1-1, the V gene TRBV5-4; 8 bases align to TRBD1. This CDR3 is built from 14 residues. V gave up 4 bases and J gave up 1 base; unmatched junction bases: 3. The germline V gene encodes CDR1 SGHNT and CDR2 YYREEE (reference sequence). DNA of the CDR3: TGTGCCAGCAGCCCCGGGACAGGGAACACTGAAGCTTTCTTT. Encoded protein: CASSPGTGNTEAFF.

This clone was seen a handful of times. This sequence joins TRBV5-1 and TRBJ1-1; D gene ambiguous. This CDR3 comprises 14 residues. V dropped 0 bases and J dropped 1 base, with 7 bases sitting between them. CDR1 SGHRS and CDR2 YFSETQ come from the germline V gene. The CDR3 here is CASSLDSGNTEAFF. Here the CDR3 DNA reads TGCGCCAGCAGCTTGGATTCGGGGAACACTGAAGCTTTCTTT.

This sequence joins TRBV29-1 and TRBJ2-1, with 11 bases that match TRBD1. CDR3 length equals 12 residues. Losses at the gene ends were 4 bases for V and 8 bases for J; bases not matched to a gene: 1. Germline values: CDR1 SQVTM, CDR2 ANQGSEA. CDR3 amino acids: CSVGGQGDEQFF. In DNA form, the CDR3 reads TGCAGCGTTGGGGGACAGGGGGATGAGCAGTTCTTC.

V and J are TRBV7-9 and TRBJ2-2; D gene ambiguous. Trimming removed 7 bases from V and 7 bases from J, with 13 bases in between. CDR3 size: 13 residues. The germline CDR1 and CDR2 sequences are SEHNR and FQNEAQ (reference sequence). CDR3 in DNA: TGTGCCAGCATCCTAACGATCGGCGGGGAGCTGTTTTTT. Protein product: CASILTIGGELFF.

V gene TRBV20-1 combines with J gene TRBJ1-4; D gene uncertain. Germline CDR1 DFQATT, CDR2 SNEGSKA (reference sequence). Trimming shortened V by 0 bases and J by 8 bases, and 4 bases separated the two germline ends. There are 11 residues in the CDR3. The CDR3 loop reads CSARDEEKLFF. CDR3 in DNA: TGCAGTGCTAGAGACGAGGAAAAACTGTTTTTT.

The chain links TRBV6-5 to TRBJ2-3, with D perhaps matching TRBD2 (6 bases). Trimming stripped 9 bases from V and 6 bases from J, with 16 bases between. The CDR3 has 13 residues. Per germline, CDR1 MNHEY and CDR2 SVGAGI. CDR3 bases: TGTGCCAGTCTAGCGCGAGGGACGGATACGCAGTATTTT. Its translation is CASLARGTDTQYF.

The J gene is TRBJ2-1, the V gene TRBV5-1; TRBD2 agrees at 8 bases. CDR1 and CDR2 (germline): SGHRS, YFSETQ. CDR3 length: 16 residues. V lost 2 bases and J lost 4; bases outside the gene matches: 8. CDR3 nucleotide sequence: TGCGCCAGCAGCTTTTCCGGGACTAGTCAGTACAATGAGCAGTTCTTC. It codes for CASSFSGTSQYNEQFF.